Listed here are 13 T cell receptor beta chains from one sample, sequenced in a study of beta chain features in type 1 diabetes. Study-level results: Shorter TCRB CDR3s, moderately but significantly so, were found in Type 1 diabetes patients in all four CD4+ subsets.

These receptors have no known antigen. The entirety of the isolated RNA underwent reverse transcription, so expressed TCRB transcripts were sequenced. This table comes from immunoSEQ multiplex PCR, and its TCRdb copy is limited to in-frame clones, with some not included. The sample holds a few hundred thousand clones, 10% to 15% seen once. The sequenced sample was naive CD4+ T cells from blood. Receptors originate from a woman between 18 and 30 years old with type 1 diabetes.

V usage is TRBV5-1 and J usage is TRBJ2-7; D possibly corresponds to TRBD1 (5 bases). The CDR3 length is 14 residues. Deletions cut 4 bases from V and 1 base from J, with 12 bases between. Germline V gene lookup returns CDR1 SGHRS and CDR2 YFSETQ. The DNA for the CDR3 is TGCGCCAGCAGCAGTACAGGACCGTCCTACGAGCAGTACTTC. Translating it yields CASSSTGPSYEQYF.

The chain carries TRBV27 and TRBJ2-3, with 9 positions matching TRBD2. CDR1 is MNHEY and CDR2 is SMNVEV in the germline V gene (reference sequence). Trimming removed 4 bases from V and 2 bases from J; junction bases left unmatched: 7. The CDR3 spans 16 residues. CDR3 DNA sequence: TGTGCCAGCAGTTCCCACAGCGGGAGGCCCACAGATACGCAGTATTTT. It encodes CASSSHSGRPTDTQYF.

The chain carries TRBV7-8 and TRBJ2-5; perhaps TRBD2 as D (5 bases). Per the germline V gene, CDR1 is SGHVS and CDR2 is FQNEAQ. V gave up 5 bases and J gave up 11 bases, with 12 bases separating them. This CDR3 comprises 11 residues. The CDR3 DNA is TGTGCCAGCAGCGAGTCCCGGAGGCAGTACTTC. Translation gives CASSESRRQYF.

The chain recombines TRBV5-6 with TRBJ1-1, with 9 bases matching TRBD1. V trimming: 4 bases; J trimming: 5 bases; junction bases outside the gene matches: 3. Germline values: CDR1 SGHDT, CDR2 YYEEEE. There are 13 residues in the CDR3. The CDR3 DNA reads TGTGCCAGCAGCCATGACAGGGGGACTGAAGCTTTCTTT. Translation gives CASSHDRGTEAFF.

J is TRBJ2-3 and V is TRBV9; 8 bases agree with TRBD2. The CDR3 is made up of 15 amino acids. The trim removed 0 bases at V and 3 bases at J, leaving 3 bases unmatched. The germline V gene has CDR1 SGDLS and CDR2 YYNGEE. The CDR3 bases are TGTGCCAGCAGCGTAGACGGGAGGGTAACAGATACGCAGTATTTT. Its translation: CASSVDGRVTDTQYF.

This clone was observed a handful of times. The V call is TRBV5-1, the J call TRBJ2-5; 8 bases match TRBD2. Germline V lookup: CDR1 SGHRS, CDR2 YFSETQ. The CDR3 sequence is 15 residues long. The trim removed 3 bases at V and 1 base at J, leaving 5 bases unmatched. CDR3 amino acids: CASSSGGGLQETQYF. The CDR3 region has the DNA TGCGCCAGCAGCTCCGGGGGGGGCCTCCAAGAGACCCAGTACTTC.

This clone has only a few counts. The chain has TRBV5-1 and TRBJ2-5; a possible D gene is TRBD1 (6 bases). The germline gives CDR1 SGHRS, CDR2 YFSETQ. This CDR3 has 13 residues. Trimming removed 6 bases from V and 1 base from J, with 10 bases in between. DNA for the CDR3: TGCGCCAGCACCCCAGGGGCCCAAGAGACCCAGTACTTC. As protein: CASTPGAQETQYF. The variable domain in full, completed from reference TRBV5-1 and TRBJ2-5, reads KAGVTQTPRYLIKTRGQQVTLSCSPISGHRSVSWYQQTPGQGLQFLFEYFSETQRNKGNFPGRFSGRQFSNSRSEMNVSTLELGDSALYLCASTPGAQETQYFGPGTRLLVL.

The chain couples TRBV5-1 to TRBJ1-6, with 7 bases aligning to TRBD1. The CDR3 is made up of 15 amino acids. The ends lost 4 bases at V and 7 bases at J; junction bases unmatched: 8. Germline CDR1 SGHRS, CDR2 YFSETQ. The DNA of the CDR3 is TGCGCCAGCAGCATACCGGGACAGCGCAATTCACCCCTCCACTTT. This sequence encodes CASSIPGQRNSPLHF.

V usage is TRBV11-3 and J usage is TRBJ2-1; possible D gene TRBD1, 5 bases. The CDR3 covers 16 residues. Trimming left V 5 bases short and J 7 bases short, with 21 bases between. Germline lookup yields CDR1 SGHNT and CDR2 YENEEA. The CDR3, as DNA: TGTGCCAGCAGCCATAGGGGTGGGGATAGGGGTAATGAGCAGTTCTTC. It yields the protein CASSHRGGDRGNEQFF.

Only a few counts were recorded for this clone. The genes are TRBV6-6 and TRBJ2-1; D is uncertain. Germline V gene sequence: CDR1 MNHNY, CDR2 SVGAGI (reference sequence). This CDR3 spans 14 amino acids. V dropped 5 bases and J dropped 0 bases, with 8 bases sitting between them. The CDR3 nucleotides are TGTGCCAGCAGTCCTGCGAGCTCCTACAATGAGCAGTTCTTC. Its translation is CASSPASSYNEQFF.

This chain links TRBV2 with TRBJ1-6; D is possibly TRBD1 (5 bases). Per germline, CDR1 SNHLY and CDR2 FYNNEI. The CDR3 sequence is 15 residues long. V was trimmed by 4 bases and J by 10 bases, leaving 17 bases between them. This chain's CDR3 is CASSVAAGPRSPLHF. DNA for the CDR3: TGTGCCAGCAGTGTGGCGGCGGGGCCGCGGTCACCCCTCCACTTT.

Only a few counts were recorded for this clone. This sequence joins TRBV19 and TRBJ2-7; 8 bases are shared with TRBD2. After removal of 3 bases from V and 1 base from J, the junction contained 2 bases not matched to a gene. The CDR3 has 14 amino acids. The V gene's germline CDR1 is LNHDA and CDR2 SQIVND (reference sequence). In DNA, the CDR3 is TGTGCCAGTAGTATTACGGGGGGGTCCTACGAGCAGTACTTC. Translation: CASSITGGSYEQYF.

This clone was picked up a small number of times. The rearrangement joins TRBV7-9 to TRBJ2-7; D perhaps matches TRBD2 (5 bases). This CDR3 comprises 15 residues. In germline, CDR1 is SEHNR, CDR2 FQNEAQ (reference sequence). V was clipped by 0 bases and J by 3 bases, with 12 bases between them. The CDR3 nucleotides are TGTGCCAGCAGCTTAGCGAGAGGACTCGTCTACGAGCAGTACTTC. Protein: CASSLARGLVYEQYF.